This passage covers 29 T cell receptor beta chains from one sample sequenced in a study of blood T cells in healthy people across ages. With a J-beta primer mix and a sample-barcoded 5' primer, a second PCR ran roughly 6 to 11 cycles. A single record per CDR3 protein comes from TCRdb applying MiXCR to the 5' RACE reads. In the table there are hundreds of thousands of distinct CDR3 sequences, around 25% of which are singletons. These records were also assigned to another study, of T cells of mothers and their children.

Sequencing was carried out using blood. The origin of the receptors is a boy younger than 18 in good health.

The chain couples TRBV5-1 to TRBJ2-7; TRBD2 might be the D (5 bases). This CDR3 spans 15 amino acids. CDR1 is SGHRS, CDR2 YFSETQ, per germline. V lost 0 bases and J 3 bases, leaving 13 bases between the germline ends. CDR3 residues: CASSLAGSGGYEQYF. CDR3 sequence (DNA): TGCGCCAGCAGCTTGGCTGGCAGTGGAGGCTACGAGCAGTACTTC. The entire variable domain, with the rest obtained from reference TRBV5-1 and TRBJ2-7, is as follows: KAGVTQTPRYLIKTRGQQVTLSCSPISGHRSVSWYQQTPGQGLQFLFEYFSETQRNKGNFPGRFSGRQFSNSRSEMNVSTLELGDSALYLCASSLAGSGGYEQYFGPGTRLTVT.

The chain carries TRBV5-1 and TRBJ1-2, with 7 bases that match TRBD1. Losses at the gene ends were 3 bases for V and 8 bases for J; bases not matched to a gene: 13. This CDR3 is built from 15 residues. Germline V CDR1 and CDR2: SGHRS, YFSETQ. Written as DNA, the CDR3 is TGCGCCAGCAGCTGGAACGAAGGGGGCGAGCGCGGCTACACCTTC. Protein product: CASSWNEGGERGYTF.

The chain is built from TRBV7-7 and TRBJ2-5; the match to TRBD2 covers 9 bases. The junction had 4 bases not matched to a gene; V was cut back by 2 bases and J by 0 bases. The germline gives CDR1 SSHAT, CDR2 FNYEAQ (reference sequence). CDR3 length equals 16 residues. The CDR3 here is CASSLNGGGDQETQYF. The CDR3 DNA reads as TGTGCCAGCAGCTTAAACGGCGGGGGGGACCAAGAGACCCAGTACTTC.

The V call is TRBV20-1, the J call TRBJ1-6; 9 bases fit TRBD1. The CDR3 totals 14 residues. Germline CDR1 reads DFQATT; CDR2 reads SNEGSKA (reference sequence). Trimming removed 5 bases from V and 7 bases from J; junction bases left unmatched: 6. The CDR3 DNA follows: TGCAGTGCTGAAATGGGACAGGGAAATTCACCCCTCCACTTT. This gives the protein CSAEMGQGNSPLHF.

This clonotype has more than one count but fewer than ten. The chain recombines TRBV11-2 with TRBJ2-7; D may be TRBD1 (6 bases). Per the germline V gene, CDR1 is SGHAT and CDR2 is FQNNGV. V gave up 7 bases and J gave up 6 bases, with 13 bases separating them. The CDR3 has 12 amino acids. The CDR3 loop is CASTETGIEQYF. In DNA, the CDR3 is TGTGCCAGCACCGAAACAGGGATCGAGCAGTACTTC.

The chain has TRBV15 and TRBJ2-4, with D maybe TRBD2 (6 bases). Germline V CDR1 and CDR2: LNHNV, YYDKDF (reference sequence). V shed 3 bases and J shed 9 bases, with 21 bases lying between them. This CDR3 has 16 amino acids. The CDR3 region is CATSSAGFPINVIQYF. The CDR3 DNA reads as TGTGCCACCAGCAGTGCGGGGTTTCCGATCAACGTCATTCAGTACTTC. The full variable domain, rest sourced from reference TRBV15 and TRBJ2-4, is DAMVIQNPRYQVTQFGKPVTLSCSQTLNHNVMYWYQQKSSQAPKLLFHYYDKDFNNEADTPDNFQSRRPNTSFCFLDIRSPGLGDTAMYLCATSSAGFPINVIQYFGAGTRLSVL.

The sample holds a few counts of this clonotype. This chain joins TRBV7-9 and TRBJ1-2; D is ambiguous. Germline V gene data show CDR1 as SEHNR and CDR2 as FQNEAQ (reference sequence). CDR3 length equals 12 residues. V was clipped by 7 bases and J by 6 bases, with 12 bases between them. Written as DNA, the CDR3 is TGTGCCAGCAACAAAGGTGTCGATGGCTACACCTTC. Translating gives CASNKGVDGYTF.

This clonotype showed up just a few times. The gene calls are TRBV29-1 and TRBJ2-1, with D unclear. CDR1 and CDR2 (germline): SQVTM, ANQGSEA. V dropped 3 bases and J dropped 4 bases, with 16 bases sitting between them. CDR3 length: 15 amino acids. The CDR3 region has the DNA TGCAGCGTTGAGGGTCGGCAGCCCTTTTACAATGAGCAGTTCTTC. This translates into CSVEGRQPFYNEQFF.

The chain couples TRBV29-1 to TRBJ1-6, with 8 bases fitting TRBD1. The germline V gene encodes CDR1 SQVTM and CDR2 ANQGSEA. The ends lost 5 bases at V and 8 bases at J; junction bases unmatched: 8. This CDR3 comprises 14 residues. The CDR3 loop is CSVRGTGGHSPLHF. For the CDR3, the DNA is TGCAGCGTTAGGGGAACAGGGGGTCATTCACCCCTCCACTTT.

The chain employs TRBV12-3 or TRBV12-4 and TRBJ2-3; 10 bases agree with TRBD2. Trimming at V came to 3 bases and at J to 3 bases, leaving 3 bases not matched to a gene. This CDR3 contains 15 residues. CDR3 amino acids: CASSFSGLATDTQYF. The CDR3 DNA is TGTGCCAGCAGTTTCTCGGGACTAGCGACAGATACGCAGTATTTT.

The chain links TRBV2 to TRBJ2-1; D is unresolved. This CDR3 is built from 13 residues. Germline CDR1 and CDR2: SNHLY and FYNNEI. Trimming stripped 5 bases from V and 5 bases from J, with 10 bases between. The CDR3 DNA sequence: TGTGCCAGCAGTTCTATCCGGGACAATGAGCAGTTCTTC. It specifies CASSSIRDNEQFF.

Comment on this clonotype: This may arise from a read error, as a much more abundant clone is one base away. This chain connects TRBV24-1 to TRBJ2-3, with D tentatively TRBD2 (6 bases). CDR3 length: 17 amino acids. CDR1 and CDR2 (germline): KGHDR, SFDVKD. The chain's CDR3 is CASSDLGRSSGADTQYF. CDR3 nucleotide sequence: TGTGCCTCCAGTGATTTAGGCCGATCTTCGGGAGCGGATACGCAGTATTTT.

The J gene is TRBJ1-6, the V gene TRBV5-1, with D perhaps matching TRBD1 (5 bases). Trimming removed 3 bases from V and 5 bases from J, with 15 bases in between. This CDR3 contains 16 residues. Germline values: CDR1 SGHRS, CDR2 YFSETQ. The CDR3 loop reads CASSSRGRADNSPLHF. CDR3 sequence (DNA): TGCGCCAGCAGCTCGCGGGGCAGGGCTGATAATTCACCCCTCCACTTT. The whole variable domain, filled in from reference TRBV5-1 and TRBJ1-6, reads KAGVTQTPRYLIKTRGQQVTLSCSPISGHRSVSWYQQTPGQGLQFLFEYFSETQRNKGNFPGRFSGRQFSNSRSEMNVSTLELGDSALYLCASSSRGRADNSPLHFGNGTRLTVT.

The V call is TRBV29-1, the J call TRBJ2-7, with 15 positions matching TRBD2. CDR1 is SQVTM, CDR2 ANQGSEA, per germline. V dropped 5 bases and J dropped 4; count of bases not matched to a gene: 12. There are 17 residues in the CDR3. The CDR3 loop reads CSVLTGTSGRFEYEQYF. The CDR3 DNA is TGCAGCGTTCTAACCGGGACTAGCGGGAGGTTCGAATACGAGCAGTACTTC.

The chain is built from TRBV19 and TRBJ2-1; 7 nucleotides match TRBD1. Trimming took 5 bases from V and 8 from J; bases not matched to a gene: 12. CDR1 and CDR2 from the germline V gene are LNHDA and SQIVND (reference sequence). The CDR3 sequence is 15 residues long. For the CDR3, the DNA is TGTGCCAGTAGTCCAGGGGGAAAATTCATCGATGAGCAGTTCTTC. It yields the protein CASSPGGKFIDEQFF.

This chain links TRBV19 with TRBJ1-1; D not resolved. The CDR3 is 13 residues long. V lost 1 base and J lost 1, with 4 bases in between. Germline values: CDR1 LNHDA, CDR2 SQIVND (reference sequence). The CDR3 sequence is CASSIGRNTEAFF. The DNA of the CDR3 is TGTGCCAGTAGTATAGGGAGGAACACTGAAGCTTTCTTT.

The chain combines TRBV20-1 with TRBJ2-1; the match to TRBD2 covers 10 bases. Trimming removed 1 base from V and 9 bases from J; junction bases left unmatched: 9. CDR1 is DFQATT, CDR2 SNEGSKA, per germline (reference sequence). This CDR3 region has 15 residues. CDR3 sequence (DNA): TGCAGTGCTAGAGGCCCTAGCGGGGGCCCGTCTGAGCAGTTCTTC. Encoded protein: CSARGPSGGPSEQFF.

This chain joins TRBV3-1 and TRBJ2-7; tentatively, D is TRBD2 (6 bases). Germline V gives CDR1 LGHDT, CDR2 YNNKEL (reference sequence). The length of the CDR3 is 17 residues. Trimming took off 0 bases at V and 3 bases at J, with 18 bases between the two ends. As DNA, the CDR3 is TGTGCCAGCAGCCAAGATCCACAAGGCGGGGCCCTCTACGAGCAGTACTTC. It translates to CASSQDPQGGALYEQYF.

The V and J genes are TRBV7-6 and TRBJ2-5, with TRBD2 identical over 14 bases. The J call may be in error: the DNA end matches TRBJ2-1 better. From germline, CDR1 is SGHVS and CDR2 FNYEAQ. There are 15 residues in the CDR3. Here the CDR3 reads CASSSWTSGGNEQFF. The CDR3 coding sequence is TGTGCCAGCAGCTCCTGGACTAGCGGGGGGAATGAGCAGTTCTTC.

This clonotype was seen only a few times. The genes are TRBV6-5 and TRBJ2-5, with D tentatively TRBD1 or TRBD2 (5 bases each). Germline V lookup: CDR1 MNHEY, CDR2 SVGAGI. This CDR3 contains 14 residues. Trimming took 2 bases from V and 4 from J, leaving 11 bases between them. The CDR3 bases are TGTGCCAGCAGTTACGTTGGTGGGGGAGAGACCCAGTACTTC. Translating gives CASSYVGGGETQYF.

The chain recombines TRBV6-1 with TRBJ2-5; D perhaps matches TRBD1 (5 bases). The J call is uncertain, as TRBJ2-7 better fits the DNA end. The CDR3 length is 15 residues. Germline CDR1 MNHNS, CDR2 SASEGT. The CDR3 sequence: CASSEFQGPSYEQYF. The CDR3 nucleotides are TGTGCCAGCAGTGAGTTTCAGGGCCCCTCCTACGAGCAGTACTTC.

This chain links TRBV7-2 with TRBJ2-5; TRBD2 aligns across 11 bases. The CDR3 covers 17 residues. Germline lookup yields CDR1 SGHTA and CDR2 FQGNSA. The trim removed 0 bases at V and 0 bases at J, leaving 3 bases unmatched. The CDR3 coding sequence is TGTGCCAGCAGCTTAGCGGGACTAGCGGAAAACCAAGAGACCCAGTACTTC. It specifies CASSLAGLAENQETQYF. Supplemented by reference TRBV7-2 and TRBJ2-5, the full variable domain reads GAGVSQSPSNKVTEKGKDVELRCDPISGHTALYWYRQSLGQGLEFLIYFQGNSAPDKSGLPSDRFSAERTGGSVSTLTIQRTQQEDSAVYLCASSLAGLAENQETQYFGPGTRLLVL.

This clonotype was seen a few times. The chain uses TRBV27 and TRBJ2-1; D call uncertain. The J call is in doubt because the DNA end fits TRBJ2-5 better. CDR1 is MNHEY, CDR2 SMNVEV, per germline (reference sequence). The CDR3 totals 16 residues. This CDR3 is CASSSATGVGRETQYF. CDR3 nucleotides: TGTGCCAGCAGTTCAGCGACTGGGGTCGGGCGAGAGACCCAGTACTTC.

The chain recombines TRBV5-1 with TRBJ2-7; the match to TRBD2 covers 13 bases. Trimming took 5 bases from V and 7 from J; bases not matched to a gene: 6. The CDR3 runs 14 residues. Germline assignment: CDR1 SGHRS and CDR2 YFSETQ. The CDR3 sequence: CASSQGLAGREQYF. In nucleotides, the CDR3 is TGCGCCAGCAGTCAGGGACTAGCGGGAAGGGAGCAGTACTTC.

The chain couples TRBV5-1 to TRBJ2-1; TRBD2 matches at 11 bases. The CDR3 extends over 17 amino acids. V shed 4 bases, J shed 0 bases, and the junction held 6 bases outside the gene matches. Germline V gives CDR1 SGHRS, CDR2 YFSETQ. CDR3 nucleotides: TGCGCCAGCAGCCAGCCGGGACTAGCGGTCTCCTACAATGAGCAGTTCTTC. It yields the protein CASSQPGLAVSYNEQFF.

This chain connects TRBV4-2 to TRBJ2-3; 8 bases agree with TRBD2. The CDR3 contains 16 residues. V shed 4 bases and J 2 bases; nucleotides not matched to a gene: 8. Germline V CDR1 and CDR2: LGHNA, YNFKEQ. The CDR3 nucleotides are TGTGCCAGCAGCCTAAAGGGGCGGGGGGTCACAGATACGCAGTATTTT. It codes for CASSLKGRGVTDTQYF.

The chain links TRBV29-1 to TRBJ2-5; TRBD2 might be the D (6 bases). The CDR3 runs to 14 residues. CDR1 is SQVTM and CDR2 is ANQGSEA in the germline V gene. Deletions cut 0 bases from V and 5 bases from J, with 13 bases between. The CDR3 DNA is TGCAGCGTTGAAGATCGTGCGGGAAGGGAGACCCAGTACTTC. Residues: CSVEDRAGRETQYF.

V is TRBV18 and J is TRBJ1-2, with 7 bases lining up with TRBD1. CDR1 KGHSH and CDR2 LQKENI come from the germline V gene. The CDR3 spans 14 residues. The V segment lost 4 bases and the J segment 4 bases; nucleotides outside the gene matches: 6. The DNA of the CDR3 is TGTGCCAGCTCACTAGGACAGGATTCCTATGGCTACACCTTC. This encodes CASSLGQDSYGYTF.

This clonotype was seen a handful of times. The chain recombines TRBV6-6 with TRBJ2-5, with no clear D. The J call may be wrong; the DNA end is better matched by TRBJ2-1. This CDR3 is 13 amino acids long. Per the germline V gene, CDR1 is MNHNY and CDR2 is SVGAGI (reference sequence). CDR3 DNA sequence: TGTGCCAGCAGTTACTCCCGTAGCCATGAGCAGTTCTTC. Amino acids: CASSYSRSHEQFF.